These 25 T cell receptor beta chains share one sample of origin, sequenced in a study of T cells in Graves' hyperthyroidism and ophthalmopathy. Regions amplified from RNA transcripts were the TCR beta CDR3 regions. Carried out on the TCR CDR3, a first-round RT-PCR used the HTBI primer set. TCRdb re-called the multiplex PCR reads through MiXCR, storing one row per CDR3 protein. The sample shows about 260,000 distinct CDR3 sequences, roughly 15% of them seen only once. The sample comprised blood. Receptors were obtained from a young woman with Graves' ophthalmopathy.

This clonotype was picked up a small number of times. V and J are TRBV4-1 and TRBJ2-7; 9 nucleotides agree with TRBD2. The germline V gene has CDR1 MGHRA and CDR2 YSYEKL. The V and J ends lost 4 bases and 6 bases, in that order; junction bases with no gene match: 13. There are 16 residues in the CDR3. Written as DNA, the CDR3 is TGCGCCAGCAGCCCCGTAGGTAGCGGGAGACTTGGCGAGCAGTACTTC. Translated, it gives CASSPVGSGRLGEQYF.

This chain joins TRBV7-9 and TRBJ2-5; 8 bases match TRBD2. CDR3 length: 15 amino acids. V was pared by 0 bases and J by 4 bases, with 4 bases of the junction left unmatched. The V gene's germline CDR1 is SEHNR and CDR2 FQNEAQ (reference sequence). Written as DNA, the CDR3 is TGTGCCAGCAGCTTAGCGACGGGAGGGGGAGAGACCCAGTACTTC. It encodes CASSLATGGGETQYF. Using reference TRBV7-9 and TRBJ2-5 for the parts outside the CDR3, the full variable domain is DTGVSQNPRHKITKRGQNVTFRCDPISEHNRLYWYRQTLGQGPEFLTYFQNEAQLEKSRLLSDRFSAERPKGSFSTLEIQRTEQGDSAMYLCASSLATGGGETQYFGPGTRLLVL.

In its sample, this clonotype was seen a few times. The chain joins TRBV7-2 to TRBJ2-7; TRBD2 matches 7 bases. CDR1 SGHTA and CDR2 FQGNSA come from the germline V gene. This CDR3 has 14 residues. Unmatched junction bases numbered 5, after V lost 4 bases and J lost 2 bases. CDR3 sequence reads: CASSSLAAAYEQYF. In DNA form, the CDR3 reads TGTGCCAGCAGCTCCCTAGCGGCCGCCTACGAGCAGTACTTC.

This clonotype was observed at least ten times. The chain couples TRBV6-2 or TRBV6-3 to TRBJ1-1; TRBD1 matches at 8 bases. Trimming took 5 bases from V and 11 from J; bases not matched to a gene: 10. The CDR3 is 13 amino acids. CDR1 and CDR2 (germline): MNHEY, SVGEGT. CDR3 sequence (DNA): TGTGCCAGCAGTAGAACCAGGGGGCGGTTTGCTTTCTTT. Translating it yields CASSRTRGRFAFF.

This clonotype appeared a few times. A much more abundant neighbour one base away suggests this may be a read error. V gene TRBV5-1 combines with J gene TRBJ1-4; D possibly corresponds to TRBD1 (5 bases). CDR1 SGHRS and CDR2 YFSETQ come from the germline V gene. V was clipped by 4 bases and J by 3 bases, with 13 bases between them. The CDR3 has 15 residues. DNA of the CDR3: TGCGCCAGCAGCATCGTAGGGGCGGCTAATGAAAAACTGTTTTTT. Residues: CASSIVGAANEKLFF.

Remarks on this clonotype: One junction end does not reproduce the germline sequence, and a read error may be involved. This rearrangement joins TRBV27 to TRBJ2-6; 12 nucleotides match TRBD1. This CDR3 is 18 amino acids long. Germline values: CDR1 MNHEY, CDR2 SMNVEV (reference sequence). The CDR3 sequence: CASSGDRGPISGGNVLTF. The CDR3 nucleotides read TGTGCCAGCAGCGGGGACAGGGGGCCTATCTCTGGGGGCAACGTCCTGACTTTC.

This clonotype was found a few times. The chain is built from TRBV19 and TRBJ1-2; D unresolved. The V end lost 11 bases, the J end lost 1 base, and 20 bases lay between the germline ends. Per germline, CDR1 LNHDA and CDR2 SQIVND (reference sequence). The CDR3 loop spans 15 amino acids. This CDR3 reads CACEPTMGFNYGYTF. The DNA for the CDR3 is TGTGCCTGCGAACCAACCATGGGATTTAACTATGGCTACACCTTC. The full variable domain, rest sourced from reference TRBV19 and TRBJ1-2, is DGGITQSPKYLFRKEGQNVTLSCEQNLNHDAMYWYRQDPGQGLRLIYYSQIVNDFQKGDIAEGYSVSREKKESFPLTVTSAQKNPTAFYLCACEPTMGFNYGYTFGSGTRLTVV.

This chain uses TRBV28 with TRBJ2-5, with 13 positions matching TRBD2. This CDR3 comprises 16 residues. Germline V gene data show CDR1 as MDHEN and CDR2 as SYDVKM. V shed 7 bases, J shed 3 bases, and the junction held 8 bases outside the gene matches. For the CDR3, the DNA is TGTGCCAGCACGGGGGTGGGACTAGCGGGAAAAGAGACCCAGTACTTC. This encodes CASTGVGLAGKETQYF.

This clonotype was detected many times. The chain uses TRBV29-1 and TRBJ2-1; the D gene could be TRBD1 or TRBD2 (5 bases each). The CDR3 runs 13 residues. Germline V gene sequence: CDR1 SQVTM, CDR2 ANQGSEA. V was shortened by 7 bases and J by 4 bases, with 14 bases between the two germline ends. The CDR3 DNA follows: TGCAGCGGGGTACCGGGACGGTACAATGAGCAGTTCTTC. Translated, it gives CSGVPGRYNEQFF.

This clonotype has ten or more counts. The chain is built from TRBV18 and TRBJ1-5; D perhaps matches TRBD1 (6 bases). Germline V CDR1 and CDR2: KGHSH, LQKENI. V was pared by 6 bases and J by 6 bases, with 18 bases between. CDR3 size: 15 residues. In nucleotides, the CDR3 is TGTGCCAGCTCCCGGGGGCAGGCGACTGGTCAGCCCCAGCATTTT. Protein sequence: CASSRGQATGQPQHF.

In its sample, this clonotype was seen many times. This chain uses TRBV28 with TRBJ2-1; TRBD2 matches at 7 bases. Germline CDR1 and CDR2: MDHEN and SYDVKM. The CDR3 runs to 15 residues. V gave up 5 bases and J gave up 3 bases; unmatched junction bases: 7. CDR3 in amino acids: CASSILERGYNEQFF. The CDR3 DNA reads as TGTGCCAGCAGTATATTAGAGCGGGGCTACAATGAGCAGTTCTTC.

The chain combines TRBV19 with TRBJ2-7; unclear D gene. Germline values: CDR1 LNHDA, CDR2 SQIVND (reference sequence). Trimming stripped 6 bases from V and 0 bases from J, with 12 bases between. CDR3 size: 14 residues. The CDR3: CASSRTVSSYEQYF. CDR3 nucleotides: TGTGCCAGTAGCCGGACGGTGAGCTCCTACGAGCAGTACTTC.

The CDR3 DNA reads as TGCAGTGCTAGAGTAATGGGCGGGAATCCCTACGAGCAGTACTTC. It is translated as CSARVMGGNPYEQYF. V and J are TRBV20-1 and TRBJ2-7; D is possibly TRBD2 (6 bases). The germline V gene has CDR1 DFQATT and CDR2 SNEGSKA (reference sequence). This CDR3 is built from 15 residues. Trimming removed 1 base at V and 2 bases at J, with 15 bases between.

This chain joins TRBV5-1 and TRBJ2-2; 14 bases align to TRBD2. The CDR3 runs to 17 residues. Trimming took 4 bases from V and 4 from J; bases not matched to a gene: 6. Germline loops: CDR1 SGHRS, CDR2 YFSETQ. CDR3 nucleotide sequence: TGCGCCAGCAGCGTGGGACTAGCGGGGGCCTCCACCGGGGAGCTGTTTTTT. Its translation is CASSVGLAGASTGELFF. Looking up the rest from reference TRBV5-1 and TRBJ2-2 gives the full variable domain: KAGVTQTPRYLIKTRGQQVTLSCSPISGHRSVSWYQQTPGQGLQFLFEYFSETQRNKGNFPGRFSGRQFSNSRSEMNVSTLELGDSALYLCASSVGLAGASTGELFFGEGSRLTVL.

The chain joins TRBV6-1 to TRBJ2-3, with 8 bases aligning to TRBD1. Germline V gives CDR1 MNHNS, CDR2 SASEGT. The junction had 6 bases not matched to a gene; V was cut back by 6 bases and J by 4 bases. The CDR3 spans 14 residues. CDR3 nucleotides: TGTGCCAGCAGATACAGGGGGTCGGCAGATACGCAGTATTTT. This sequence encodes CASRYRGSADTQYF.

This clonotype has at least ten counts. The chain has TRBV6-1 and TRBJ2-3; TRBD2 matches at 10 bases. Losses at the gene ends were 2 bases for V and 4 bases for J; bases not matched to a gene: 15. From germline, CDR1 is MNHNS and CDR2 SASEGT. The CDR3 loop spans 19 amino acids. CDR3 sequence reads: CASSESTSGRADVADTQYF. The CDR3 nucleotides are TGTGCCAGCAGTGAATCCACAAGCGGGAGGGCTGATGTTGCAGATACGCAGTATTTT.

This clonotype was detected many times. The chain combines TRBV28 with TRBJ1-2; D call uncertain. The CDR3 covers 17 residues. V lost 5 bases, J lost 0 bases, and 19 bases lay in between. Germline V CDR1 and CDR2: MDHEN, SYDVKM. The CDR3 protein is CASSRVGQKTTNYGYTF. In DNA, the CDR3 is TGTGCCAGCAGTAGAGTAGGGCAGAAAACAACTAACTATGGCTACACCTTC.

This clonotype was recorded at least ten times. CDR3 sequence: CSARDWNSGTNTGELFF. As DNA, the CDR3 is TGCAGTGCTAGAGACTGGAATAGCGGGACGAACACCGGGGAGCTGTTTTTT. The V and J genes are TRBV20-1 and TRBJ2-2; 8 bases are a match to TRBD2. This CDR3 has 17 residues. V lost 0 bases, J lost 0 bases, and 6 bases stayed unmatched. CDR1 is DFQATT, CDR2 SNEGSKA, per germline (reference sequence).

This clonotype was observed many times. The rearrangement links TRBV2 to TRBJ2-7; D remains ambiguous. From germline, CDR1 is SNHLY and CDR2 FYNNEI. V dropped 1 base and J dropped 1 base, with 14 bases sitting between them. CDR3 length: 16 amino acids. The CDR3 nucleotides are TGTGCCAGCAGTGAAGTGGGGTATGGAGCGTCCTACGAGCAGTACTTC. Amino acids: CASSEVGYGASYEQYF.

In its sample, this clonotype was seen many times. The chain joins TRBV12-3 or TRBV12-4 to TRBJ2-5; 11 positions match TRBD2. With V trimmed by 7 bases and J by 5 bases, 12 bases remained unmatched. This CDR3 comprises 16 residues. The DNA of the CDR3 is TGTGCCAGCATCCGTTCAGGACTAGCGGGCGGGGAGACCCAGTACTTC. This gives the protein CASIRSGLAGGETQYF.

Ten or more counts support this clonotype. The V call is TRBV12-3 or TRBV12-4, the J call TRBJ1-5, with D possibly being TRBD1 (5 bases). The CDR3 sequence is 14 residues long. The germline V and J ends were trimmed by 4 bases and 5 bases, with 12 bases remaining between them. CDR3 amino acids: CASSSGRVDQPQHF. The CDR3, as DNA: TGTGCCAGCAGTTCGGGCAGGGTCGATCAGCCCCAGCATTTT.

This clonotype was recorded at least ten times. The chain uses TRBV11-2 and TRBJ1-2; TRBD1 aligns across 10 bases. The CDR3 loop spans 14 amino acids. Germline V gene sequence: CDR1 SGHAT, CDR2 FQNNGV. With V trimmed by 4 bases and J by 5 bases, 4 bases remained unmatched. The CDR3 DNA follows: TGTGCCAGCAGCTCCCGGGACAGGGGTTATGGCTACACCTTC. Residues: CASSSRDRGYGYTF.

This clonotype was found many times. This chain uses TRBV20-1 with TRBJ2-3; no definite D call. V dropped 0 bases and J dropped 1 base, with 11 bases sitting between them. Germline loops: CDR1 DFQATT, CDR2 SNEGSKA (reference sequence). CDR3 length equals 15 residues. The chain's CDR3 is CSARDTPGGTDTQYF. CDR3 nucleotide sequence: TGCAGTGCTAGAGATACCCCCGGAGGCACAGATACGCAGTATTTT.

Ten or more counts support this clonotype. The V and J genes are TRBV28 and TRBJ1-4, with D perhaps TRBD1 (5 bases). CDR1 and CDR2 (germline): MDHEN, SYDVKM. This CDR3 is 15 amino acids long. Trimming removed 6 bases from V and 8 bases from J, with 19 bases in between. In DNA, the CDR3 is TGTGCCAGCAGCGGAGCACAGGTCCGATTAGAAAAACTGTTTTTT. Protein sequence: CASSGAQVRLEKLFF.

There are many counts of this clonotype. This chain connects TRBV2 to TRBJ2-5; D is possibly TRBD2 (6 bases). The ends were cut back, 8 bases at V and 0 bases at J, with 13 bases in the middle. Germline V gene sequence: CDR1 SNHLY, CDR2 FYNNEI. CDR3 length: 14 residues. The CDR3 DNA reads as TGTGCCAGCGGTGGGAGGCAGTACCAAGAGACCCAGTACTTC. It yields the protein CASGGRQYQETQYF. The variable domain in full, completed from reference TRBV2 and TRBJ2-5, reads EPEVTQTPSHQVTQMGQEVILRCVPISNHLYFYWYRQILGQKVEFLVSFYNNEISEKSEIFDDQFSVERPDGSNFTLKIRSTKLEDSAMYFCASGGRQYQETQYFGPGTRLLVL.